The 5 T cell receptor beta chains presented below share a single source sample, sequenced in a study of T cells in localized non-small cell lung cancer. The assay was immunoSEQ multiplex PCR, and TCRdb's table has in-frame clones only and misses some. The table records 52,000 or so clones, roughly 88% of them present only once. The sequencing here drew on peripheral blood mononuclear cells, taken before any cancer treatment. These receptor sequences come from a man between 40 and 75 years old with stage III lung adenocarcinoma.

V is TRBV12-5 and J is TRBJ2-5, with 7 bases matching TRBD1. J lost 4 bases, V lost 1 base, and 0 bases had no gene match. The CDR3 consists of 13 residues. CDR1 is LGHNT and CDR2 is FRNRAP in the germline V gene. CDR3 DNA sequence: TGTGCTAGTGGTTTGGGACAGGGAGAGACCCAGTACTTC. Protein product: CASGLGQGETQYF.

J is TRBJ2-7 and V is TRBV11-3, with D perhaps assigned TRBD1 or TRBD2 (5 bases each). The V gene's germline CDR1 is SGHNT and CDR2 YENEEA. This CDR3 comprises 17 residues. Deletions cut 0 bases from V and 5 bases from J, with 20 bases between. The CDR3 bases are TGTGCCAGCAGCTTAGATATGGTAACTAGGGGATACAACGAGCAGTACTTC. It yields the protein CASSLDMVTRGYNEQYF.

This clone was detected once. The V call is TRBV27, the J call TRBJ1-5; 7 nucleotides align to TRBD1. The junction had 18 bases not matched to a gene; V was cut back by 6 bases and J by 7 bases. Germline V gene data show CDR1 as MNHEY and CDR2 as SMNVEV (reference sequence). The CDR3 contains 17 residues. CDR3 DNA: TGTGCCAGCAGGCGAACTTCCGGAGCACAGGGGCGGCAGCCCCAGCATTTT. Its translation: CASRRTSGAQGRQPQHF.

CDR3: CASDRNHNSGANVLTF. The CDR3 DNA reads TGTGCCAGCGACAGGAACCATAACTCTGGGGCCAACGTCCTGACTTTC. The chain uses TRBV19 and TRBJ2-6; weak D call: TRBD1 (6 bases). Germline loops: CDR1 LNHDA, CDR2 SQIVND (reference sequence). With 9 bases removed from V and 0 bases from J, the gap between germline ends came to 15 bases. This CDR3 has 16 residues.

This sequence joins TRBV19 and TRBJ2-7; TRBD2 might be the D (6 bases). CDR1 is LNHDA and CDR2 is SQIVND in the germline V gene (reference sequence). Trimming left V 4 bases short and J 0 bases short, with 10 bases between. The CDR3 sequence is 14 residues long. CDR3 region: CASSSGARSYEQYF. As DNA, the CDR3 is TGTGCCAGTAGTAGCGGGGCCCGCTCCTACGAGCAGTACTTC.